The sequence of this T cell receptor (beta chain) was determined in a study of T cells in Graves' hyperthyroidism and ophthalmopathy. Together with thyroid ultrasound, orbital computed tomography, serum thyroxine and TRAb, clinical symptoms were used for diagnoses. Amplification of TCR beta CDR3 regions used RNA as the template. The HTBI primer set was used in a first-round RT-PCR of the TCR CDR3. Via MiXCR, TCRdb re-called the multiplex PCR reads, giving one row per CDR3 protein. The top ten clones hold around 20% of a sample with around 350,000 distinct CDR3 sequences, more than 12% of them seen once. Regarding the study as a whole: Blood samples included most of the expanded thyroid clonotypes exceeding 0.001.

This clonotype was seen many times. The antigen remains unidentified. CDR1 and CDR2 (germline): MNHEY, SMNVEV (reference sequence). The CDR3 is made up of 15 amino acids. V was shortened by 3 bases and J by 1 base, with 12 bases between the two germline ends. This chain joins TRBV27 and TRBJ1-1; TRBD1 might be the D (5 bases). The sequencing sample was made of blood. The TCR comes from a woman aged 30 to 39 with Graves' ophthalmopathy. The CDR3 DNA reads as TGTGCCAGCAGTTTTAGTGAGAGGGGGAACACTGAAGCTTTCTTT. Amino acid sequence: CASSFSERGNTEAFF.